Listed here is a single T cell receptor beta chain. Mismatch with germline at one junction end may stem from a read error. The CDR3 extends over 15 amino acids. Per germline, CDR1 SNHLY and CDR2 FYNNEI. Every participating donor contributed about 10 milliliters of peripheral blood through a draw. Combining a sample-barcoded 5' primer with a J-beta primer mix, a second PCR ran for about 6 to 11 cycles. TCRdb passed the 5' RACE reads through MiXCR, listing each CDR3 protein once. The sample consists of 800,000 or so distinct CDR3 sequences, around 25% of them appearing once. This entry belongs to a study of blood T cells in healthy people across ages. This sample also belongs to another study, concerning T cells of mothers and their children. Per that study: Samples were provided by three healthy Caucasian mothers and their six children. cDNA was made from all extracted RNA, roughly 1.4 ug per 15 ul. Thymic selection molds TCR recombination output in a comparable way in related and unrelated pairs.

Sequenced input: blood. V usage is TRBV2 and J usage is TRBJ2-5; D might be TRBD1 or TRBD2, each matching 5 bases. The J call could be wrong; TRBJ2-1 is a better fit for the DNA end. This clonotype was obtained from a boy aged 10-17 years in good health. CDR3: CASSLSGTHYDEQFF. DNA of the CDR3: TGTGCCAGCAGTCTCTCCGGGACCCACTACGATGAGCAGTTCTTC.